This T cell receptor beta chain emerged from a study of T-cell reconstitution after alpha-beta-depleted transplantation in children. The V gene end was trimmed by 6 bases and the J gene end by 9 bases; junction bases not matched to a gene: 16. The length of the CDR3 is 16 residues. The TCRbeta library was prepared with unique molecular identifiers. TCRdb independently ran MiXCR on the PCR reads; one entry per CDR3 protein. The table has hundreds of thousands of distinct CDR3 sequences, 15% to 20% seen once; the top ten hold 2.5% to 4%. The receptor comes from a human donor who donated a stem cell graft to a child with acute lymphoblastic leukemia. The genes are TRBV12-3 or TRBV12-4 and TRBJ2-2; TRBD2 aligns across 7 bases. Sample: PBMCs from the stem cell graft donor, taken from the stem cell graft. In DNA form, the CDR3 reads TGTGCCAGCAGCCCCACTAGCGCGGGGTTGAGCTGGGAGCTGTTTTTT. Translated, it gives CASSPTSAGLSWELFF.